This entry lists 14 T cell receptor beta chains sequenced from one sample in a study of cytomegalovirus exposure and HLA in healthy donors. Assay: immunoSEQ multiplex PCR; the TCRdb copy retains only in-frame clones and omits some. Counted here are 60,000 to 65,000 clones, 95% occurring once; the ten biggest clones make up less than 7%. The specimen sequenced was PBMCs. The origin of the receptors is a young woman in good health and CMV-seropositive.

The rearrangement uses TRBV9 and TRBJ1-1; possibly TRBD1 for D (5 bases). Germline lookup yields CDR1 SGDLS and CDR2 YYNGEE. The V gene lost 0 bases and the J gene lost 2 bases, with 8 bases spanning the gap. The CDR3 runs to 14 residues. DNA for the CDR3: TGTGCCAGCAGCGTAGGGACAAGTAACACTGAAGCTTTCTTT. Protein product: CASSVGTSNTEAFF.

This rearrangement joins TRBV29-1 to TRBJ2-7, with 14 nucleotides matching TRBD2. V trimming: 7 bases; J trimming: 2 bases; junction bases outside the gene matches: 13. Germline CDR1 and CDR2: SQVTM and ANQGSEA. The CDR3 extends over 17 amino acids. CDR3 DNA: TGCAGCGGTCCGGGACTAGCGGGAGTTCTATTTGCCTACGAGCAGTACTTC. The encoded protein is CSGPGLAGVLFAYEQYF.

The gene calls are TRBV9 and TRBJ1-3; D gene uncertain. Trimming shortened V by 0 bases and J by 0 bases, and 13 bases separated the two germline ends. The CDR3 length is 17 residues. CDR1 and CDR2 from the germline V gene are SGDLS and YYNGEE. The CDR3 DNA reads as TGTGCCAGCAGCGTAGATGCGCATCCTCGCTCTGGAAACACCATATATTTT. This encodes CASSVDAHPRSGNTIYF.

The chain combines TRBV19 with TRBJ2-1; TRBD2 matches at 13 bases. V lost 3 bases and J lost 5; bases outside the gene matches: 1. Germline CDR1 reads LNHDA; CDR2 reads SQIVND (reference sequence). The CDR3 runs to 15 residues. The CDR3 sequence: CASSMGTSGNNEQFF. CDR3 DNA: TGTGCCAGTAGTATGGGGACTAGCGGGAACAATGAGCAGTTCTTC.

The CDR3 spells CASSEASGGYHEQYF. For the CDR3, the DNA is TGTGCCAGCAGTGAAGCGTCAGGGGGCTATCACGAGCAGTACTTC. This rearrangement joins TRBV6-1 to TRBJ2-5; 8 bases line up with TRBD1. Matching the DNA end better, TRBJ2-7 makes the J call doubtful. Germline CDR1 MNHNS, CDR2 SASEGT. The CDR3 length is 15 residues.

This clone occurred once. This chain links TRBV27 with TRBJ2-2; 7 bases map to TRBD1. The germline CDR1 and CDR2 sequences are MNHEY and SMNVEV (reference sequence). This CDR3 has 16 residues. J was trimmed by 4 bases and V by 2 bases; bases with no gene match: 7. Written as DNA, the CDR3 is TGTGCCAGCAGTTTAGGGACAGCATGGGCCACCGGGGAGCTGTTTTTT. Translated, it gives CASSLGTAWATGELFF.

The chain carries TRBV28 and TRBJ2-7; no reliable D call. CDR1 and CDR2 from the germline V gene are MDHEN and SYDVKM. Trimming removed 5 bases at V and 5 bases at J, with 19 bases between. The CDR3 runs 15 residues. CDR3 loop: CASSPPQVGINEQYF. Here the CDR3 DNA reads TGTGCCAGCAGTCCCCCCCAGGTGGGTATCAACGAGCAGTACTTC.

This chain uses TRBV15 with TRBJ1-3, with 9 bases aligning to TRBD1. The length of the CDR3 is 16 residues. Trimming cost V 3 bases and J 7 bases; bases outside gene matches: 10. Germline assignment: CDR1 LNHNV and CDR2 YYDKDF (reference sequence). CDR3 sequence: CATSRDLPGTGNTIYF. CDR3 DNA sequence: TGTGCCACCAGCAGGGATCTTCCCGGGACAGGGAACACCATATATTTT.

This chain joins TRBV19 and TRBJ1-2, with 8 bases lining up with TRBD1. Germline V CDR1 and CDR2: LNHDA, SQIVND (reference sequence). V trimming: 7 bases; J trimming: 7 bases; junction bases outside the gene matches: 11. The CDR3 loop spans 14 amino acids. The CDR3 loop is CASNPLDRELGYTF. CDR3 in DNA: TGTGCCAGTAATCCTCTGGACAGGGAGCTTGGCTACACCTTC.

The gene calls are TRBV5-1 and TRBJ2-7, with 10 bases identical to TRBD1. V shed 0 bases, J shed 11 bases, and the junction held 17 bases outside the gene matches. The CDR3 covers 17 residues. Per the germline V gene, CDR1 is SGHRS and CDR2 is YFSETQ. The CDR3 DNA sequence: TGCGCCAGCAGCTTGGGGCCCCCGGGACAGGGGTACTCTCTGGAGTACTTC. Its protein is CASSLGPPGQGYSLEYF.

CDR3 protein: CASSSAGTTREQYF. In nucleotides, the CDR3 is TGTGCCAGCAGTTCAGCCGGGACTACGCGGGAGCAGTACTTC. The chain combines TRBV6-5 with TRBJ2-7; TRBD2 agrees at 7 bases. V shed 4 bases and J 7 bases; nucleotides not matched to a gene: 10. The CDR3 is 14 amino acids. The germline CDR1 and CDR2 sequences are MNHEY and SVGAGI.

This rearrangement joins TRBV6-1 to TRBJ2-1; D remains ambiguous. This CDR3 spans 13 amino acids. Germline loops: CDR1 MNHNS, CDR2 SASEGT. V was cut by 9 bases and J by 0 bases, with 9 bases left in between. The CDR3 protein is CASIRSSYNEQFF. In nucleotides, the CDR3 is TGTGCCAGTATCCGGAGCTCCTACAATGAGCAGTTCTTC.

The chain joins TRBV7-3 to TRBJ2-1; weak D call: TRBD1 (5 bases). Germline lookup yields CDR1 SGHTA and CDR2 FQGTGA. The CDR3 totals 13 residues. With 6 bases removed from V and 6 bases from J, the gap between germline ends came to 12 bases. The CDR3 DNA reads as TGTGCCAGCAGTCCAACCACAGGCAATGAGCAGTTCTTC. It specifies CASSPTTGNEQFF.

The CDR3, as DNA: TGTGCCTGGAGACCGCTGGCCTCGGGGAACACTGAAGCTTTCTTT. Translation gives CAWRPLASGNTEAFF. This chain links TRBV30 with TRBJ1-1; D unclear. The CDR3 has 15 amino acids. The ends were cut back, 3 bases at V and 1 base at J, with 15 bases in the middle. Germline CDR1 and CDR2: GTSNPN and SVGIG (reference sequence).